Below, 30 T cell receptor beta chains from the same sample are listed, as sequenced in a study of patients and donors after allogeneic stem cell transplantation. TCRdb re-derived calls from the RT-PCR reads in MiXCR, one entry per CDR3 protein. The table records about 160,000 distinct CDR3 sequences, approximately 24% of them present only once. Sequenced input: blood, either unsorted or a sorted T cell fraction (not recorded which). The receptors were sampled from a human donor who was either an allogeneic HSCT recipient or a stem cell or donor lymphocyte infusion donor (not recorded which). It is not recorded whose cells these are; they may come from a transplant donor.

This chain connects TRBV2 to TRBJ2-5; unclear D gene. This CDR3 comprises 13 residues. Trimming took 4 bases from V and 1 from J, leaving 7 bases between them. The germline V gene has CDR1 SNHLY and CDR2 FYNNEI. The CDR3 protein is CASSGGIQETQYF. The CDR3 nucleotides read TGTGCCAGCAGTGGAGGTATCCAAGAGACCCAGTACTTC. The full variable domain, its missing parts supplied by reference TRBV2 and TRBJ2-5, is EPEVTQTPSHQVTQMGQEVILRCVPISNHLYFYWYRQILGQKVEFLVSFYNNEISEKSEIFDDQFSVERPDGSNFTLKIRSTKLEDSAMYFCASSGGIQETQYFGPGTRLLVL.

The chain carries TRBV7-9 and TRBJ2-1, with 8 bases lining up with TRBD2. Germline V gives CDR1 SEHNR, CDR2 FQNEAQ (reference sequence). J was trimmed by 9 bases and V by 5 bases; bases with no gene match: 6. This CDR3 spans 13 amino acids. The CDR3 region is CASSQGLVAEQFF. CDR3 DNA: TGTGCCAGCAGCCAGGGACTAGTTGCTGAGCAGTTCTTC.

This chain links TRBV20-1 with TRBJ2-3, with D maybe TRBD2 (5 bases). The germline V gene has CDR1 DFQATT and CDR2 SNEGSKA (reference sequence). The CDR3 has 14 residues. Deletions cut 1 base from V and 2 bases from J, with 10 bases between. CDR3 sequence reads: CSARVAGNTDTQYF. Here the CDR3 DNA reads TGCAGTGCTAGAGTCGCCGGGAACACAGATACGCAGTATTTT.

This clonotype was counted a few times. The chain combines TRBV29-1 with TRBJ2-6; D possibly corresponds to TRBD1 (5 bases). The CDR3 totals 16 residues. Germline-derived CDR1 and CDR2 are SQVTM and ANQGSEA. V was trimmed by 3 bases and J by 6 bases, leaving 18 bases between them. The CDR3 bases are TGCAGCGTTGAGACAGAATATGCCACAACGGCCAACGTCCTGACTTTC. It codes for CSVETEYATTANVLTF.

This clonotype has only a few counts. The rearrangement uses TRBV12-3 or TRBV12-4 and TRBJ1-3, with D perhaps matching TRBD1 (6 bases). Trimming cost V 0 bases and J 2 bases, with 8 bases left between them. The CDR3 runs 15 residues. CDR3 sequence (DNA): TGTGCCAGCAGTTTAGCGTACAGGGCTGGAAACACCATATATTTT. As protein: CASSLAYRAGNTIYF.

The V and J genes are TRBV12-3 or TRBV12-4 and TRBJ2-5; 8 bases align to TRBD2. The CDR3 runs 14 residues. Trimming removed 2 bases from V and 5 bases from J; junction bases left unmatched: 4. The CDR3, as DNA: TGTGCCAGCAGTTTATACCTAGCGGGCGAGACCCAGTACTTC. Encoded protein: CASSLYLAGETQYF.

The CDR3 DNA sequence: TGCGCCAGCAGCCAGACGGCCGGGACTCTCTCCTACAATGAGCAGTTCTTC. Residues: CASSQTAGTLSYNEQFF. V is TRBV4-3 and J is TRBJ2-1, with D possibly TRBD2 on 6 matching bases. The CDR3 contains 17 residues. The germline V and J ends were trimmed by 3 bases and 0 bases, with 15 bases remaining between them. CDR1 is LGHNA and CDR2 is YSLEER in the germline V gene.

This chain connects TRBV12-3 or TRBV12-4 to TRBJ2-1; maybe TRBD1 (5 bases). The CDR3 spans 15 residues. Trimming removed 5 bases at V and 4 bases at J, with 15 bases between. The CDR3 nucleotides read TGTGCCAGCAGTCACGACAGAGTGGGTTACAATGAGCAGTTCTTC. It encodes CASSHDRVGYNEQFF.

The chain couples TRBV7-2 to TRBJ2-2; D is unresolved. V was clipped by 1 base and J by 0 bases, with 12 bases between them. The CDR3 covers 17 residues. Germline CDR1 SGHTA, CDR2 FQGNSA. CDR3 sequence: CASSLGAWVPNTGELFF. The CDR3 DNA is TGTGCCAGCAGCTTAGGGGCTTGGGTACCGAACACCGGGGAGCTGTTTTTT.

This clonotype was detected only a few times. The V call is TRBV4-2, the J call TRBJ1-4; the D is unclear. CDR3 length: 14 amino acids. The V end lost 0 bases, the J end lost 7 bases, and 9 bases lay between the germline ends. Germline loops: CDR1 LGHNA, CDR2 YNFKEQ. The CDR3 sequence is CASSQDPGIEKLFF. DNA of the CDR3: TGTGCCAGCAGCCAAGATCCCGGGATTGAAAAACTGTTTTTT.

This clonotype was detected ten times or more. CDR3 DNA sequence: TGCGCCAGCAGCCTGGCGGGGGCAAAGTATGGAAACACCATATATTTT. Amino acids: CASSLAGAKYGNTIYF. V is TRBV5-1 and J is TRBJ1-3; possibly TRBD1 for D (6 bases). This CDR3 is 16 amino acids long. V lost 4 bases, J lost 3 bases, and 17 bases lay in between. CDR1 SGHRS and CDR2 YFSETQ come from the germline V gene.

The rearrangement uses TRBV12-3 or TRBV12-4 and TRBJ1-5; 7 nucleotides line up with TRBD1. The CDR3 length is 13 residues. V gave up 4 bases and J gave up 6 bases; unmatched junction bases: 3. CDR3 coding DNA: TGTGCCAGCAGTTCGACAGGGCGTCAGCCCCAGCATTTT. Amino acid sequence: CASSSTGRQPQHF.

This clonotype was seen a handful of times. The V and J genes are TRBV5-8 and TRBJ1-1; no firm D call. This CDR3 spans 12 amino acids. The ends were cut back, 4 bases at V and 14 bases at J, with 18 bases in the middle. CDR1 SGHTS and CDR2 YDEGEE come from the germline V gene. CDR3 protein: CASSPRTPRGFF. In DNA, the CDR3 is TGTGCCAGCAGCCCCAGGACCCCGCGGGGATTCTTT. Full variable domain (remainder filled in from reference TRBV5-8 and TRBJ1-1): EAGVTQSPTHLIKTRGQQATLRCSPISGHTSVYWYQQALGLGLQFLLWYDEGEERNRGNFPPRFSGRQFPNYSSELNVNALELEDSALYLCASSPRTPRGFFGQGTRLTVV.

The chain uses TRBV4-2 and TRBJ1-2, with 9 bases aligning to TRBD1. Germline CDR1 is LGHNA and CDR2 is YNFKEQ. J gave up 7 bases and V 2 bases, and 14 bases lay outside the gene matches. The length of the CDR3 is 17 residues. The CDR3 sequence: CASSQRIHPGQGSGYTF. The CDR3 coding sequence is TGTGCCAGCAGCCAAAGGATTCACCCGGGACAGGGTAGTGGCTACACCTTC.

As regards this clonotype: One end of the junction is discordant with germline, which a read error may explain. This chain links TRBV20-1 with TRBJ2-1, with 7 bases that match TRBD2. The CDR3 length is 16 residues. Germline CDR1 and CDR2: DFQATT and SNEGSKA (reference sequence). The CDR3 spells CRATSRASGLNNEQFF. The CDR3 DNA reads TGCCGTGCGACGAGCCGGGCTAGCGGACTTAACAATGAGCAGTTCTTC.

The table lists this clonotype with many counts. CDR3 in amino acids: CASTYGDTEAFF. CDR3 coding DNA: TGCGCCAGCACCTATGGGGACACTGAAGCTTTCTTT. This chain joins TRBV5-1 and TRBJ1-1; D is uncertain. Trimming shortened V by 6 bases and J by 3 bases, and 9 bases separated the two germline ends. The CDR3 sequence is 12 residues long. Germline V gives CDR1 SGHRS, CDR2 YFSETQ.

The rearrangement joins TRBV27 to TRBJ1-2; 7 nucleotides line up with TRBD1. Unmatched junction bases numbered 6, after V lost 6 bases and J lost 2 bases. CDR1 and CDR2 from the germline V gene are MNHEY and SMNVEV (reference sequence). This CDR3 has 14 amino acids. The CDR3: CASSRSDRNYGYTF. CDR3 nucleotides: TGTGCCAGCAGCCGATCGGACAGGAACTATGGCTACACCTTC.

This clonotype was counted between two and nine times. This chain links TRBV7-2 with TRBJ1-2, with TRBD1 matching over 10 bases. The CDR3 runs 15 residues. Germline V gene sequence: CDR1 SGHTA, CDR2 FQGNSA. With V trimmed by 1 base and J by 7 bases, 6 bases remained unmatched. For the CDR3, the DNA is TGTGCCAGCAGCTTAGGGGGACAGGGGTCAGGTGGCTACACCTTC. Translation: CASSLGGQGSGGYTF.

Many counts were recorded for this clonotype. This chain joins TRBV5-1 and TRBJ1-2; D gene uncertain. Germline loops: CDR1 SGHRS, CDR2 YFSETQ. Trimming left V 0 bases short and J 7 bases short, with 10 bases between. This CDR3 contains 13 residues. For the CDR3, the DNA is TGCGCCAGCAGCTTGGGAGGAGAGGCTGGCTACACCTTC. Amino acids: CASSLGGEAGYTF.

V is TRBV7-2 and J is TRBJ2-5; TRBD1 matches 7 bases. The CDR3 is 14 residues long. CDR1 and CDR2 (germline): SGHTA, FQGNSA. With V trimmed by 4 bases and J by 0 bases, 2 bases remained unmatched. The CDR3 region is CASSYDRDQETQYF. The DNA of the CDR3 is TGTGCCAGCAGCTACGACAGGGACCAAGAGACCCAGTACTTC.

The rearrangement joins TRBV5-1 to TRBJ2-1, with 9 positions matching TRBD1. Trimming took 6 bases from V and 0 from J; bases not matched to a gene: 16. The CDR3 loop spans 19 amino acids. Germline V lookup: CDR1 SGHRS, CDR2 YFSETQ. CDR3 in DNA: TGCGCCAGCAAAATCCGGGACAGGGATTTTACTAGCTCCTACAATGAGCAGTTCTTC. Translated: CASKIRDRDFTSSYNEQFF.

Note on this clonotype: The conserved phenylalanine or tryptophan is not found at the CDR3 terminus, so this likely reflects a read error. The chain couples TRBV29-1 to TRBJ1-4; D is uncertain. The CDR3 loop spans 13 amino acids. Trimming removed 7 bases at V and 7 bases at J, with 16 bases between. Germline loops: CDR1 SQVTM, CDR2 ANQGSEA. The CDR3 loop reads CSGIREGGEKLFL. The CDR3 region has the DNA TGCAGCGGGATTAGAGAAGGCGGTGAAAAACTGTTTTTG.

The chain carries TRBV12-3 or TRBV12-4 and TRBJ2-6; D is undetermined. This CDR3 is built from 15 residues. V shed 3 bases and J shed 0 bases, with 6 bases lying between them. The CDR3: CASSFWSSGANVLTF. Written as DNA, the CDR3 is TGTGCCAGCAGTTTTTGGAGCTCTGGGGCCAACGTCCTGACTTTC.

The J gene is TRBJ2-7, the V gene TRBV29-1; D unclear. V dropped 7 bases and J dropped 2 bases, with 9 bases sitting between them. CDR1 and CDR2 (germline): SQVTM, ANQGSEA. The CDR3 length is 11 residues. CDR3 DNA: TGCAGCGCCGGAAGGCCCTACGAGCAGTACTTC. It specifies CSAGRPYEQYF.

The genes are TRBV27 and TRBJ2-2; D is unresolved. Deletions cut 7 bases from V and 3 bases from J, with 12 bases between. The CDR3 consists of 14 residues. Germline V gives CDR1 MNHEY, CDR2 SMNVEV (reference sequence). The CDR3 bases are TGTGCCAGCACCCTAGGGTACCACACCGGGGAGCTGTTTTTT. Amino acid sequence: CASTLGYHTGELFF.

This clonotype has just a few counts. The chain uses TRBV7-3 and TRBJ1-1; 7 bases are shared with TRBD1. This CDR3 contains 14 residues. CDR1 is SGHTA and CDR2 is FQGTGA in the germline V gene. After removal of 4 bases from V and 4 bases from J, the junction contained 6 bases not matched to a gene. Written as DNA, the CDR3 is TGTGCCAGCAGCTCGACAGGGAAAGCCACTGAAGCTTTCTTT. Protein sequence: CASSSTGKATEAFF.

The chain joins TRBV18 to TRBJ2-7, with a possible D match to TRBD1 (6 bases). The ends were cut back, 2 bases at V and 2 bases at J, with 19 bases in the middle. The CDR3 covers 17 residues. Germline values: CDR1 KGHSH, CDR2 LQKENI. The CDR3 DNA reads as TGTGCCAGCTCACCAGGGGTTCAGGCAGGGGACCCCTACGAGCAGTACTTC. Its translation: CASSPGVQAGDPYEQYF.

The DNA of the CDR3 is TGTGCCAGCAGTTTATCGAGAATTCAGGAGCAGTTCTTC. Amino acids: CASSLSRIQEQFF. This chain joins TRBV27 and TRBJ2-1; D is unresolved. Germline V gene data show CDR1 as MNHEY and CDR2 as SMNVEV (reference sequence). This CDR3 region has 13 residues. V lost 0 bases to trimming and J lost 10 bases, with 10 bases between them.

V is TRBV7-7 and J is TRBJ2-5; D ambiguous. Germline lookup yields CDR1 SSHAT and CDR2 FNYEAQ (reference sequence). This CDR3 is 14 amino acids long. V lost 5 bases and J 2 bases, leaving 12 bases between the germline ends. The CDR3 DNA reads as TGTGCCAGCAGCCCCTCTGGGGTTCAAGAGACCCAGTACTTC. It encodes CASSPSGVQETQYF.

This clonotype was seen more than once but under ten times. The V gene is TRBV28, the J gene TRBJ2-7; 8 bases map to TRBD2. Germline trimming cut 5 bases from V and 3 bases from J; bases unmatched to any gene: 6. Germline-derived CDR1 and CDR2 are MDHEN and SYDVKM. The CDR3 has 14 residues. The CDR3 DNA sequence: TGTGCCAGCAGTACAACTAGCGGAAACTACGAGCAGTACTTC. Translated: CASSTTSGNYEQYF.